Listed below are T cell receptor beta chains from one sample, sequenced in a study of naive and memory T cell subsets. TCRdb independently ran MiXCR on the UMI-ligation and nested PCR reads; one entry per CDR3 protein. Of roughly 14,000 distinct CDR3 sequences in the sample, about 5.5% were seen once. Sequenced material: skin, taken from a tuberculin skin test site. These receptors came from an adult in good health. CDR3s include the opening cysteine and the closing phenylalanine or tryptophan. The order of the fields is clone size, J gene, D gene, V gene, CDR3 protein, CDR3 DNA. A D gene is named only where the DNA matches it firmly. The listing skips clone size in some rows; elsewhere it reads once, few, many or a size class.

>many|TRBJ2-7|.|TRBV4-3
CASSRPGAAGVEQYF
TGCGCCAGCAGCCGTCCCGGGGCAGCAGGGGTCGAGCAGTACTTC
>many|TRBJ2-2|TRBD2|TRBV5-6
CASSLYGKASGLTGELFF
TGTGCCAGCAGCTTGTATGGTAAAGCTAGCGGACTCACCGGGGAGCTGTTTTTT
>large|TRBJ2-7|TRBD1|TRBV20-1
CSAQGRGYEQYF
TGCAGTGCTCAGGGCAGGGGGTACGAGCAGTACTTC
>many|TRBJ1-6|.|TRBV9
CASSSQERSYNSPLHF
TGTGCCAGCAGCTCCCAGGAACGTTCCTATAATTCACCCCTCCACTTT
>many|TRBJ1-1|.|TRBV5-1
CASSLATFMNTEAFF
TGCGCCAGCAGCTTGGCCACGTTCATGAACACTGAAGCTTTCTTT
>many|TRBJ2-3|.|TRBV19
CASTTTSTDTQYF
TGTGCCAGTACGACCACTAGCACAGATACGCAGTATTTT
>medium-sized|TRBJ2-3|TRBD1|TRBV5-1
CASSTQGIVDTQYF
TGCGCCAGCAGCACACAGGGGATCGTAGATACGCAGTATTTT
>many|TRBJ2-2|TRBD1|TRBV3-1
CASRSQGNGELFF
TGTGCCAGCAGGTCACAGGGGAACGGGGAGCTGTTTTTT
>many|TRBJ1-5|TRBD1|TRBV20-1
CSAGDSHQPQHF
TGCAGTGCTGGGGACAGTCATCAGCCCCAGCATTTT
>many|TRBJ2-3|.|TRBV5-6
CASRRRSTDTQYF
TGTGCCAGCAGAAGACGGAGCACAGATACGCAGTATTTT
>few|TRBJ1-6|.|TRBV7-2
CASSLYNSPLHF
TGTGCCAGCAGCTTGTATAATTCACCCCTCCACTTT
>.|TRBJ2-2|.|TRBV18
CASSSNGGCTGELFF
TGTGCCAGCTCCTCCAATGGAGGATGCACCGGGGAGCTGTTTTTT
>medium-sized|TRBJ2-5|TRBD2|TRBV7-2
CASSRFVRAGGGETQYF
TGTGCCAGCAGCCGATTTGTCCGAGCGGGGGGCGGGGAGACCCAGTACTTC
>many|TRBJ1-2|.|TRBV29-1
CSVGTGGYTF
TGCAGCGTTGGAACGGGTGGCTACACCTTC
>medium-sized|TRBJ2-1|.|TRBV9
CASSGSSDSSYNEQFF
TGTGCCAGCAGCGGCTCTAGCGATAGCTCCTACAATGAGCAGTTCTTC
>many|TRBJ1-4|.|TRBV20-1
CSAPLPGGEKLFF
TGCAGTGCGCCTTTACCGGGGGGGGAAAAACTGTTTTTT
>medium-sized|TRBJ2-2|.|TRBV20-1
CSAREWGENTGELFF
TGCAGTGCTAGAGAATGGGGGGAAAACACCGGGGAGCTGTTTTTT
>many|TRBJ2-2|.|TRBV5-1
CASSSGQNTGELFF
TGCGCCAGCAGCTCGGGTCAGAACACCGGGGAGCTGTTTTTT
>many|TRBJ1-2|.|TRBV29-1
CSVEMGRHGYTF
TGCAGCGTTGAAATGGGGAGGCATGGCTACACCTTC
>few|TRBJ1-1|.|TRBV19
CASSFTRNGEAFF
TGTGCCAGTAGCTTTACGAGAAATGGCGAAGCTTTCTTT
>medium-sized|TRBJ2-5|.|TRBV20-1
CSADRPHLQETQYF
TGCAGTGCTGACCGGCCTCACCTCCAAGAGACCCAGTACTTC
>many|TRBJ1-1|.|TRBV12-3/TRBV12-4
CASSREAPPFWF
TGTGCCAGCAGTCGAGAGGCCCCGCCGTTTTGGTTT
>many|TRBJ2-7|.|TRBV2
CASSRSGGSYEQYF
TGTGCCAGCTCCCGTTCCGGCGGCTCCTACGAGCAGTACTTC
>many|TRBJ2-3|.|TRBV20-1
CSARGMTIGAEVHTDTQYF
TGCAGTGCTAGAGGAATGACAATCGGGGCCGAAGTTCACACAGATACGCAGTATTTT
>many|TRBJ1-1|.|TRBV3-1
CASSLGMNTEAFF
TGTGCCAGCAGCCTGGGAATGAACACTGAAGCTTTCTTT
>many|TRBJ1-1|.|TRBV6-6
CASSPTETLNTEAFF
TGTGCCAGCAGCCCGACAGAGACCCTGAACACTGAAGCTTTCTTT
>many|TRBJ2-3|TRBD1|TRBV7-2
CASSPQQGAFGTQYF
TGTGCCAGCAGCCCCCAGCAGGGGGCGTTCGGTACGCAGTATTTT
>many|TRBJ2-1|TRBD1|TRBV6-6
CASSYLQQGDEQFF
TGTGCCAGCAGTTACTTACAACAGGGGGATGAGCAGTTCTTC
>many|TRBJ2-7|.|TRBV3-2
CARDPPGRKSVEQYF
TGTGCCAGAGACCCCCCGGGACGCAAATCCGTCGAGCAGTACTTC
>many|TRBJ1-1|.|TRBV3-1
CASSLTENTEAFF
TGTGCCAGCAGCCTGACAGAGAACACTGAAGCTTTCTTT
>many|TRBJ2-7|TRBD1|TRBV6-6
CASRDRAYEQYF
TGTGCCAGCAGGGACAGGGCCTACGAGCAGTACTTC